The 12 T cell receptor beta chains in this list originate from one sample, sequenced in a study of identical twins. TCRdb analysed the 5' RACE reads with MiXCR anew, one entry per CDR3 protein. This sample has around 650,000 distinct CDR3 sequences; just over 7% occur once, and the top ten carry 1.6%. This same sample was also part of a study on yellow fever vaccine responses in identical twins.

The sequencing sample was made of PBMCs. All receptors come from a woman between 18 and 29 years old in good health.

This clonotype came up a few times. The CDR3 reads CSARDGGGYGYTF. CDR3 nucleotides: TGCAGTGCCAGGGACGGCGGGGGCTATGGCTACACCTTC. This chain links TRBV20-1 with TRBJ1-2; weak D call: TRBD1 (5 bases). The CDR3 spans 13 residues. Trimming left V 6 bases short and J 4 bases short, with 15 bases between. Germline CDR1 DFQATT, CDR2 SNEGSKA (reference sequence).

In the case of this clonotype: The CDR3 ends on some other residue instead of the conserved phenylalanine or tryptophan, so this is likely a read error. This chain joins TRBV24-1 and TRBJ2-1; perhaps TRBD2 as D (5 bases). V was clipped by 4 bases and J by 9 bases, with 18 bases between them. Germline loops: CDR1 KGHDR, CDR2 SFDVKD. The CDR3 contains 15 residues. CDR3 DNA sequence: TGTGCCACCAGTGACCTATGGCCGGGCGAGGGTGAGCAGTTCTCC. Encoded protein: CATSDLWPGEGEQFS.

This clonotype has ten or more counts. The chain has TRBV25-1 and TRBJ1-4, with a weak D call TRBD1 (6 bases). V gave up 7 bases and J gave up 2 bases, with 14 bases separating them. CDR3 length: 15 residues. Germline CDR1 reads MGHDK; CDR2 reads SYGVNS. The CDR3 spells CASMGRTATNEKLFF. The CDR3 DNA reads TGTGCCAGCATGGGCAGGACAGCTACTAATGAAAAACTGTTTTTT.

The chain employs TRBV10-3 and TRBJ2-2; D remains ambiguous. Germline CDR1 reads ENHRY; CDR2 reads SYGVKD. The CDR3 totals 17 residues. The ends were cut back, 2 bases at V and 0 bases at J, with 13 bases in the middle. The CDR3 region is CAISETPGQPNTGELFF. The DNA for the CDR3 is TGTGCCATCAGTGAGACCCCCGGCCAGCCGAACACCGGGGAGCTGTTTTTT.

V gene TRBV6-5 combines with J gene TRBJ2-3; a weak D match, TRBD2 (6 bases). This CDR3 is built from 13 residues. V was trimmed by 2 bases and J by 6 bases, leaving 9 bases between them. The germline V gene has CDR1 MNHEY and CDR2 SVGAGI. In nucleotides, the CDR3 is TGTGCCAGCAGTTACATGGAGGGGGATACGCAGTATTTT. Its translation is CASSYMEGDTQYF.

In this sample, this clonotype turned up a few times. V gene TRBV6-6 combines with J gene TRBJ2-2; 8 positions agree with TRBD2. The germline CDR1 and CDR2 sequences are MNHNY and SVGAGI (reference sequence). With V trimmed by 7 bases and J by 4 bases, 2 bases remained unmatched. The CDR3 runs 13 residues. The CDR3 nucleotides are TGTGCCAGCACTCGGGGGGGCACCGGGGAGCTGTTTTTT. Translation gives CASTRGGTGELFF.

There are many counts of this clonotype. The chain links TRBV28 to TRBJ1-1; D unclear. The CDR3 is 15 residues long. V lost 5 bases and J lost 5, with 18 bases in between. Looked up from germline, CDR1 is MDHEN and CDR2 is SYDVKM. The CDR3 is CASSPPQPVGTEAFF. In nucleotides, the CDR3 is TGTGCCAGCAGTCCCCCCCAGCCAGTTGGGACTGAAGCTTTCTTT.

This clonotype was observed a few times. The genes are TRBV9 and TRBJ2-3; D remains unclear. The CDR3 runs to 13 residues. Germline V gene sequence: CDR1 SGDLS, CDR2 YYNGEE. The V end was cut by 0 bases, the J end by 3 bases, with 5 bases between. CDR3 loop: CASSVVTTDTQYF. The CDR3 DNA is TGTGCCAGCAGCGTAGTCACGACAGATACGCAGTATTTT.

This clonotype was counted ten times or more. The chain has TRBV5-1 and TRBJ2-7, with D unclear. The germline V and J ends were trimmed by 0 bases and 4 bases, with 11 bases remaining between them. Germline V gene lookup returns CDR1 SGHRS and CDR2 YFSETQ. There are 14 residues in the CDR3. The DNA of the CDR3 is TGCGCCAGCAGCTTGGGTTTGAGTAGTTACGAGCAGTACTTC. Translated: CASSLGLSSYEQYF.

Only a few counts were recorded for this clonotype. This chain uses TRBV18 with TRBJ2-7; D perhaps matches TRBD2 (5 bases). Germline lookup yields CDR1 KGHSH and CDR2 LQKENI. Between the trimmed V and J ends, which lost 5 bases and 6 bases, there was a span of 11 bases. The CDR3 extends over 12 amino acids. CDR3 sequence reads: CASSEGSGEQYV. The CDR3, as DNA: TGTGCCAGCTCAGAGGGTTCCGGCGAGCAGTACGTC.

This clonotype was found a few times. The chain combines TRBV20-1 with TRBJ1-1; 10 bases are a match to TRBD1. The germline V gene encodes CDR1 DFQATT and CDR2 SNEGSKA (reference sequence). The CDR3 totals 14 residues. The junction had 8 bases not matched to a gene; V was cut back by 6 bases and J by 4 bases. The chain's CDR3 is CSARTGGSSTEAFF. The CDR3 DNA reads as TGCAGTGCCCGGACAGGGGGATCGAGCACTGAAGCTTTCTTT.

This chain uses TRBV6-9 with TRBJ2-4; D might be TRBD2 (6 bases). V was cut by 7 bases and J by 0 bases, with 19 bases left in between. CDR3 size: 17 residues. Per the germline V gene, CDR1 is MNHGY and CDR2 is SVAAGI. Here the CDR3 reads CASTAPGSFVAKNIQYF. The CDR3 nucleotides read TGTGCCAGCACCGCACCCGGGAGTTTTGTAGCCAAAAACATTCAGTACTTC.